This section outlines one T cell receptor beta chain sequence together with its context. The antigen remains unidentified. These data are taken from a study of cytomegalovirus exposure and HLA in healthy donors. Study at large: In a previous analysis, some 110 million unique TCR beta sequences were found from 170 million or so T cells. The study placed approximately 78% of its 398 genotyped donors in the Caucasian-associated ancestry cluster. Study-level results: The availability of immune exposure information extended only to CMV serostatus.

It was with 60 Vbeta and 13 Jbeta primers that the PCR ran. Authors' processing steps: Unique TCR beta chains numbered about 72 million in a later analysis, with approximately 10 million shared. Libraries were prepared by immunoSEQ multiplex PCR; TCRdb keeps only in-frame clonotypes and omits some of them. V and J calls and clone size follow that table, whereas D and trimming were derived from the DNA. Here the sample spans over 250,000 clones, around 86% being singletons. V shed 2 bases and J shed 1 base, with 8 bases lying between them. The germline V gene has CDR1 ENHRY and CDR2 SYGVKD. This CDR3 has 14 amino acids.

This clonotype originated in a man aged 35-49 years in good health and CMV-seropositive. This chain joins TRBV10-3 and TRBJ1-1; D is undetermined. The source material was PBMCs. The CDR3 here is CAISEEGANTEAFF. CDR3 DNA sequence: TGTGCCATCAGTGAGGAGGGAGCGAACACTGAAGCTTTCTTT.